Listed below are T cell receptor beta chains from one sample, sequenced in a study of blood T cell repertoires in COVID-19. Generated by immunoSEQ multiplex PCR, the TCRdb table keeps only in-frame clones and is missing some. The table shows some 200,000 clones, with about 90% occurring only once. Sequencing was performed on peripheral blood. The receptors come from a man in his 60s with active or convalescent COVID-19. Each CDR3 is given with its conserved first and last residue.

j_call: TRBJ1-4; v_call: TRBV9; cdr3_aa: CASSAQSTNEKLFF
j_call: TRBJ1-1; v_call: TRBV19; cdr3_aa: CASSFSGKAFF
j_call: TRBJ1-1; v_call: TRBV29-1; cdr3_aa: CSVERGRGGMTEAFF
j_call: TRBJ1-1; v_call: TRBV29-1; cdr3_aa: CSVRPGNTEAFF
j_call: TRBJ2-6; v_call: TRBV7-9; cdr3_aa: CASSRGGLSSGANVLTF
j_call: TRBJ2-1; v_call: TRBV6-5; cdr3_aa: CASKAGLTDEQFF
j_call: TRBJ1-2; v_call: TRBV7-2; cdr3_aa: CASSPGGRVYGYTF
j_call: TRBJ1-4; v_call: TRBV15; cdr3_aa: CATTPRRLTNEKLFF
j_call: TRBJ2-1; v_call: TRBV4-1; cdr3_aa: CASSPLDRGRYNEQFF
j_call: TRBJ1-1; v_call: TRBV12-3/TRBV12-4; cdr3_aa: CASFLATEAFF
j_call: TRBJ1-6; v_call: TRBV3-1/TRBV3-2; cdr3_aa: CASSPTGYNSPLHF
j_call: TRBJ1-2; v_call: TRBV2; cdr3_aa: CASVPGQGNGYTF
j_call: TRBJ2-7; v_call: TRBV9; cdr3_aa: CASSEGAGLPYEQYF
j_call: TRBJ2-7; v_call: TRBV12-5; cdr3_aa: CASGLVRIGGFSIEQYF
j_call: TRBJ1-3; v_call: TRBV6-5; cdr3_aa: CASSFVALYF
j_call: TRBJ2-5; v_call: TRBV4-1; cdr3_aa: CASSQGDLSGGRETQYF
j_call: TRBJ2-2; v_call: TRBV10-3; cdr3_aa: CAISDGGGFDTGELFF
j_call: TRBJ1-4; v_call: TRBV19; cdr3_aa: CASSMWTGYNEKLFF
j_call: TRBJ1-1; v_call: TRBV5-1; cdr3_aa: CASSRGTGETEAFF
j_call: TRBJ2-1; v_call: TRBV5-1; cdr3_aa: CASSLRGLEGNNEQFF
j_call: TRBJ2-3; v_call: TRBV10-1; cdr3_aa: CASSEGLAGADTQYF
j_call: TRBJ1-5; v_call: TRBV5-6; cdr3_aa: CASSRDGGVNQPQHF
j_call: TRBJ2-3; v_call: TRBV12-3/TRBV12-4; cdr3_aa: CASSPSEVRQYF
j_call: TRBJ2-1; v_call: TRBV7-9; cdr3_aa: CASSLRDRGWGQFF
j_call: TRBJ1-3; v_call: TRBV7-9; cdr3_aa: CASSPPANTIYF
j_call: TRBJ1-2; v_call: TRBV19; cdr3_aa: CASSPDSHYGYTF
j_call: TRBJ2-3; v_call: TRBV24-1; cdr3_aa: CATSDTTGRGTDTQYF
j_call: TRBJ1-1; v_call: TRBV3-1/TRBV3-2; cdr3_aa: CASSQVEVSWGMNTEAFF
j_call: TRBJ2-2; v_call: TRBV19; cdr3_aa: CASSITGLKNTGELFF
j_call: TRBJ2-5; v_call: TRBV3-1/TRBV3-2; cdr3_aa: CASSQGAAIQETQYF
j_call: TRBJ2-3; v_call: TRBV30; cdr3_aa: CAWRRRGGGTDTQYF
j_call: TRBJ2-2; v_call: TRBV10-3; cdr3_aa: CAISGIAGGPGELFF
j_call: TRBJ2-7; v_call: TRBV10-3; cdr3_aa: CAISDGGASYEQYF
j_call: TRBJ1-5; v_call: TRBV2; cdr3_aa: CASSPMGGYGNQPQHF
j_call: TRBJ1-6; v_call: TRBV9; cdr3_aa: CASSAGAIGSPLHF
j_call: TRBJ2-1; v_call: TRBV2; cdr3_aa: CASSLLGTYEQFF
j_call: TRBJ2-1; v_call: TRBV19; cdr3_aa: CASSPTSPGYNEQFF
j_call: TRBJ2-7; v_call: TRBV7-2; cdr3_aa: CASSFRAEQYF
j_call: TRBJ1-4; v_call: TRBV29-1; cdr3_aa: CSVCQIATNEKLFF
j_call: TRBJ2-2; v_call: TRBV6-1; cdr3_aa: CASSELDSYTGELFF
j_call: TRBJ1-4; v_call: TRBV28; cdr3_aa: CASRTGTGMGKLFF
j_call: TRBJ2-3; v_call: TRBV5-1; cdr3_aa: CASREMGLVGLDTQYF
j_call: TRBJ2-5; v_call: TRBV5-5; cdr3_aa: CASSLGLAGGGSETQYF
j_call: TRBJ1-2; v_call: TRBV5-1; cdr3_aa: CASRAGTADGYTF
j_call: TRBJ2-1; v_call: TRBV27; cdr3_aa: CASSLSPEERGAAGSVNEQFF
j_call: TRBJ2-3; v_call: TRBV10-2; cdr3_aa: CASRSGITSFDTQYF